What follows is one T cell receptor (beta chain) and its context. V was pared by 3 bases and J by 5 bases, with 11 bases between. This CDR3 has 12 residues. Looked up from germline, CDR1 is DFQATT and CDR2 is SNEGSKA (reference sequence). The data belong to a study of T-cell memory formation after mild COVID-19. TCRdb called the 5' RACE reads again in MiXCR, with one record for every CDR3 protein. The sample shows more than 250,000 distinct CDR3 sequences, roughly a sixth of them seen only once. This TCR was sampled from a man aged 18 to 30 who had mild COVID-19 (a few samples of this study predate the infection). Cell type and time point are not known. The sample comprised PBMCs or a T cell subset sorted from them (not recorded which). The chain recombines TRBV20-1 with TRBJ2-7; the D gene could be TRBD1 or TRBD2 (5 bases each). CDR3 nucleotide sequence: TGCAGTGCTAGTGAGGGGAACCACGAGCAGTACGTC. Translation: CSASEGNHEQYV.